Below are 24 T cell receptor beta chains sequenced from a single sample in a study of Tregs in tolerant kidney transplant recipients. This table comes from immunoSEQ multiplex PCR, and its TCRdb copy is limited to in-frame clones, with some not included. The data hold 50,000 or so clones, with about 90% observed a single time. Input material: Tregs from blood. The receptors here all came from a human donor in good health.

The gene calls are TRBV27 and TRBJ2-3; unclear D gene. Trimming took 5 bases from V and 5 from J, leaving 11 bases between them. The CDR3 consists of 13 residues. From germline, CDR1 is MNHEY and CDR2 SMNVEV (reference sequence). CDR3 sequence: CASSRRRQDTQYF. CDR3 DNA: TGTGCCAGCAGTCGTCGACGTCAAGATACGCAGTATTTT.

The chain combines TRBV11-2 with TRBJ2-5; D unclear. The J call may be wrong; the DNA end is better matched by TRBJ2-7. Germline CDR1 and CDR2: SGHAT and FQNNGV. CDR3 length equals 12 residues. CDR3 coding DNA: TGTGCCAGCAGCTTAGCCCTCTACGAGCAGTACTTC. It yields the protein CASSLALYEQYF.

J is TRBJ2-7 and V is TRBV6-6; a weak D match, TRBD1 (6 bases). Germline CDR1 and CDR2: MNHNY and SVGAGI (reference sequence). The CDR3 extends over 14 amino acids. Trimming removed 2 bases at V and 2 bases at J, with 10 bases between. The CDR3 loop reads CASSYRDTTYEQYF. In DNA, the CDR3 is TGTGCCAGCAGTTACCGGGACACCACCTACGAGCAGTACTTC.

The V call is TRBV6-1, the J call TRBJ2-1; the D is unclear. In germline, CDR1 is MNHNS, CDR2 SASEGT. This CDR3 is built from 16 residues. The V end was cut by 2 bases, the J end by 4 bases, with 15 bases between. Written as DNA, the CDR3 is TGTGCCAGCAGTGAAATTTCGGTTTTGATTTACAATGAGCAGTTCTTC. Amino acids: CASSEISVLIYNEQFF.

Remarks on this clone: One end of the junction is discordant with germline, which a read error may explain. The chain links TRBV4-1 to TRBJ2-7, with D perhaps matching TRBD1 (6 bases). Germline CDR1 MGHRA, CDR2 YSYEKL. This CDR3 spans 20 amino acids. The CDR3 DNA sequence: TGCGCCAGCAGCCAAGAAATCCTTCTGGCCCGCGACAGGCGCTATTACGGGCAGTACTTC. Protein: CASSQEILLARDRRYYGQYF.

V gene TRBV6-1 combines with J gene TRBJ1-2; TRBD1 matches 7 bases. V gave up 3 bases and J gave up 0 bases; unmatched junction bases: 4. Germline lookup yields CDR1 MNHNS and CDR2 SASEGT. The CDR3 runs 15 residues. The CDR3 is CASSDRGSANYGYTF. In nucleotides, the CDR3 is TGTGCCAGCAGTGACAGGGGGTCGGCTAACTATGGCTACACCTTC.

The chain combines TRBV6-6 with TRBJ2-7; D unclear. From germline, CDR1 is MNHNY and CDR2 SVGAGI (reference sequence). Between the trimmed V and J ends, which lost 7 bases and 2 bases, there was a span of 12 bases. The CDR3 runs to 13 residues. This CDR3 is CASKGRSAYEQYF. CDR3 nucleotide sequence: TGTGCCAGCAAGGGCAGGAGTGCCTACGAGCAGTACTTC.

The genes are TRBV6-5 and TRBJ1-6, with D perhaps TRBD1 (5 bases). Deletions cut 2 bases from V and 5 bases from J, with 7 bases between. Germline CDR1 MNHEY, CDR2 SVGAGI. This CDR3 is built from 14 residues. In nucleotides, the CDR3 is TGTGCCAGCAGTTACCGACAGCATAATTCACCCCTCCACTTT. Encoded protein: CASSYRQHNSPLHF.

The chain carries TRBV5-1 and TRBJ1-1; no reliable D call. Trimming took 1 base from V and 0 from J, leaving 4 bases between them. The CDR3 length is 13 residues. Germline CDR1 SGHRS, CDR2 YFSETQ. DNA of the CDR3: TGCGCCAGCAGCTTGATGTTGAACACTGAAGCTTTCTTT. Encoded protein: CASSLMLNTEAFF.

The chain joins TRBV5-1 to TRBJ1-5; the D gene is possibly TRBD1 (5 bases). Germline lookup yields CDR1 SGHRS and CDR2 YFSETQ. This CDR3 comprises 14 residues. Trimming shortened V by 5 bases and J by 9 bases, and 18 bases separated the two germline ends. In nucleotides, the CDR3 is TGCGCCAGCAGTATCCGGCAGGGTCTCTGGCCCCAGCATTTT. This codes for CASSIRQGLWPQHF.

This sequence joins TRBV2 and TRBJ2-3; 7 nucleotides line up with TRBD2. The CDR3 has 14 residues. CDR1 SNHLY and CDR2 FYNNEI come from the germline V gene. V lost 9 bases to trimming and J lost 0 bases; unmatched junction nucleotides: 6. The CDR3 DNA reads as TGTGCCAGTGGGGGGGGAACCAGCACAGATACGCAGTATTTT. It codes for CASGGGTSTDTQYF.

The CDR3 region is CASSREWSDTQYF. For the CDR3, the DNA is TGCGCCAGCAGCCGAGAGTGGTCAGATACGCAGTATTTT. The V and J genes are TRBV4-1 and TRBJ2-3; D not certain. The CDR3 is 13 amino acids. Germline lookup yields CDR1 MGHRA and CDR2 YSYEKL. Between the trimmed V and J ends, which lost 4 bases and 4 bases, there was a span of 9 bases.

The V gene is TRBV5-8, the J gene TRBJ2-1; D gene ambiguous. The CDR3 extends over 12 amino acids. V dropped 2 bases and J dropped 15 bases, with 15 bases sitting between them. Germline values: CDR1 SGHTS, CDR2 YDEGEE. As DNA, the CDR3 is TGTGCCAGCAGCTTACTACGAGCACCCCCGTTCTTC. Translation: CASSLLRAPPFF. Combining the CDR3 with reference TRBV5-8 and TRBJ2-1 gives the whole variable domain EAGVTQSPTHLIKTRGQQATLRCSPISGHTSVYWYQQALGLGLQFLLWYDEGEERNRGNFPPRFSGRQFPNYSSELNVNALELEDSALYLCASSLLRAPPFFGPGTRLTVL.

This sequence joins TRBV5-6 and TRBJ2-7, with D uncertain. V dropped 0 bases and J dropped 2 bases, with 3 bases sitting between them. CDR1 is SGHDT, CDR2 YYEEEE, per germline. The CDR3 is made up of 12 amino acids. CDR3 region: CASSLAPYEQYF. For the CDR3, the DNA is TGTGCCAGCAGCTTGGCCCCCTACGAGCAGTACTTC.

The CDR3 is CASSLKHKREFF. Written as DNA, the CDR3 is TGTGCCAGCAGCTTGAAACATAAACGGGAGTTCTTC. This chain uses TRBV5-4 with TRBJ2-1, with D hard to call. Trimming left V 1 base short and J 14 bases short, with 13 bases between. Germline V gene data show CDR1 as SGHNT and CDR2 as YYREEE (reference sequence). This CDR3 is 12 amino acids long. The whole variable domain, filled in from reference TRBV5-4 and TRBJ2-1, reads ETGVTQSPTHLIKTRGQQVTLRCSSQSGHNTVSWYQQALGQGPQFIFQYYREEENGRGNFPPRFSGLQFPNYSSELNVNALELDDSALYLCASSLKHKREFFGPGTRLTVL.

The rearrangement links TRBV11-2 to TRBJ1-2, with unresolved D. Trimming removed 4 bases at V and 4 bases at J, with 13 bases between. Germline CDR1 SGHAT, CDR2 FQNNGV. This CDR3 spans 14 amino acids. CDR3 DNA: TGTGCCAGCAGCTCCCTGGCAGATCGCTATGGCTACACCTTC. It translates to CASSSLADRYGYTF.

This rearrangement joins TRBV5-1 to TRBJ1-3; 10 positions agree with TRBD1. The CDR3 is 19 residues long. The germline V gene has CDR1 SGHRS and CDR2 YFSETQ. The J segment lost 0 bases and the V segment lost 0 bases, leaving 9 bases of the junction unmatched. The chain's CDR3 is CASSLGQGARWRSGNTIYF. CDR3 DNA sequence: TGCGCCAGCAGCTTGGGACAGGGGGCCCGATGGCGCTCTGGAAACACCATATATTTT.

The chain uses TRBV19 and TRBJ1-2, with D tentatively TRBD1 (5 bases). The CDR3 covers 15 residues. The germline CDR1 and CDR2 sequences are LNHDA and SQIVND (reference sequence). V was shortened by 2 bases and J by 9 bases, with 19 bases between the two germline ends. The CDR3 DNA reads as TGTGCCAGTAGTATACGAACAGGTGTTGCCGGGAGCTACACCTTC. Protein product: CASSIRTGVAGSYTF.

The chain carries TRBV5-5 and TRBJ1-6; D is undetermined. Deletions cut 0 bases from V and 14 bases from J, with 12 bases between. Germline CDR1 SGHKS, CDR2 YYEKEE (reference sequence). The CDR3 has 13 residues. The DNA of the CDR3 is TGTGCCAGCAGCTTGGACTTGTGGAGCACCCTCCACTTT. Translated: CASSLDLWSTLHF.

The genes are TRBV5-1 and TRBJ2-7; TRBD1 aligns across 7 bases. Germline V gives CDR1 SGHRS, CDR2 YFSETQ. The CDR3 runs 13 residues. The V gene end was trimmed by 7 bases and the J gene end by 0 bases; junction bases not matched to a gene: 4. The CDR3 sequence is CASSGQSSYEQYF. CDR3 DNA sequence: TGCGCCAGCTCGGGACAGAGCTCCTACGAGCAGTACTTC.

V and J are TRBV2 and TRBJ1-2; D possibly corresponds to TRBD1 (6 bases). V was shortened by 4 bases and J by 4 bases, with 16 bases between the two germline ends. CDR3 length equals 15 residues. CDR1 and CDR2 from the germline V gene are SNHLY and FYNNEI. As DNA, the CDR3 is TGTGCCAGCAGTGCCCCCACAGGGATGGGCTATGGCTACACCTTC. It yields the protein CASSAPTGMGYGYTF.

V usage is TRBV27 and J usage is TRBJ1-5, with no clear D. Per germline, CDR1 MNHEY and CDR2 SMNVEV (reference sequence). CDR3 size: 15 residues. V shed 6 bases and J shed 1 base, with 13 bases lying between them. The CDR3 sequence: CASSATPQSNQPQHF. The CDR3 DNA reads as TGTGCCAGCAGCGCCACACCGCAGAGCAATCAGCCCCAGCATTTT.

The chain uses TRBV7-2 and TRBJ2-7; 11 nucleotides align to TRBD2. The CDR3 is 16 amino acids. In germline, CDR1 is SGHTA, CDR2 FQGNSA. With V trimmed by 5 bases and J by 2 bases, 8 bases remained unmatched. CDR3: CASSPAGTSGTYEQYF. Here the CDR3 DNA reads TGTGCCAGCAGCCCAGCGGGGACTAGCGGAACCTACGAGCAGTACTTC.

This clone was seen only once. CDR3 protein: CASSPHPNTEAFF. CDR3 coding DNA: TGTGCCAGCAGCCCTCACCCGAACACTGAAGCTTTCTTT. The V gene is TRBV9, the J gene TRBJ1-1; unclear D gene. This CDR3 has 13 amino acids. V dropped 4 bases and J dropped 1 base, with 8 bases sitting between them. Per the germline V gene, CDR1 is SGDLS and CDR2 is YYNGEE.